This T cell receptor (beta chain) was identified during a study of T cell clonality in common variable immunodeficiency. CVID and control samples used equivalent genomic DNA input. Libraries were prepared by immunoSEQ multiplex PCR; TCRdb keeps only in-frame clonotypes and omits some of them. This repertoire holds tens of thousands of clones, and none appear only once. Most patients and controls had Caucasian heritage. General study findings and limits: In common variable immunodeficiency, TCR beta chains reportedly carried fewer deletions and N-nucleotide insertions.

This clone was observed many times. The antigen remains unidentified. This TCR was recovered from a person aged 18 to 70 in good health. The sample consisted of peripheral blood mononuclear cells.

Incomplete CDR3 DNA: TGTGCCAGCAGTTTAGCGGGAGTTTACGAG. This encodes CASSLAGVYE. The full CDR3 protein reads CASSLAGVYEQYF. This chain connects TRBV28 to TRBJ2-7; 7 bases are shared with TRBD2. The read terminates 3 residues ahead of where the CDR3 ends, so the germline J gene completes it. Germline trimming cut 2 bases from V and 4 bases from J; bases unmatched to any gene: 2. This CDR3 contains 13 residues. CDR1 MDHEN and CDR2 SYDVKM come from the germline V gene.